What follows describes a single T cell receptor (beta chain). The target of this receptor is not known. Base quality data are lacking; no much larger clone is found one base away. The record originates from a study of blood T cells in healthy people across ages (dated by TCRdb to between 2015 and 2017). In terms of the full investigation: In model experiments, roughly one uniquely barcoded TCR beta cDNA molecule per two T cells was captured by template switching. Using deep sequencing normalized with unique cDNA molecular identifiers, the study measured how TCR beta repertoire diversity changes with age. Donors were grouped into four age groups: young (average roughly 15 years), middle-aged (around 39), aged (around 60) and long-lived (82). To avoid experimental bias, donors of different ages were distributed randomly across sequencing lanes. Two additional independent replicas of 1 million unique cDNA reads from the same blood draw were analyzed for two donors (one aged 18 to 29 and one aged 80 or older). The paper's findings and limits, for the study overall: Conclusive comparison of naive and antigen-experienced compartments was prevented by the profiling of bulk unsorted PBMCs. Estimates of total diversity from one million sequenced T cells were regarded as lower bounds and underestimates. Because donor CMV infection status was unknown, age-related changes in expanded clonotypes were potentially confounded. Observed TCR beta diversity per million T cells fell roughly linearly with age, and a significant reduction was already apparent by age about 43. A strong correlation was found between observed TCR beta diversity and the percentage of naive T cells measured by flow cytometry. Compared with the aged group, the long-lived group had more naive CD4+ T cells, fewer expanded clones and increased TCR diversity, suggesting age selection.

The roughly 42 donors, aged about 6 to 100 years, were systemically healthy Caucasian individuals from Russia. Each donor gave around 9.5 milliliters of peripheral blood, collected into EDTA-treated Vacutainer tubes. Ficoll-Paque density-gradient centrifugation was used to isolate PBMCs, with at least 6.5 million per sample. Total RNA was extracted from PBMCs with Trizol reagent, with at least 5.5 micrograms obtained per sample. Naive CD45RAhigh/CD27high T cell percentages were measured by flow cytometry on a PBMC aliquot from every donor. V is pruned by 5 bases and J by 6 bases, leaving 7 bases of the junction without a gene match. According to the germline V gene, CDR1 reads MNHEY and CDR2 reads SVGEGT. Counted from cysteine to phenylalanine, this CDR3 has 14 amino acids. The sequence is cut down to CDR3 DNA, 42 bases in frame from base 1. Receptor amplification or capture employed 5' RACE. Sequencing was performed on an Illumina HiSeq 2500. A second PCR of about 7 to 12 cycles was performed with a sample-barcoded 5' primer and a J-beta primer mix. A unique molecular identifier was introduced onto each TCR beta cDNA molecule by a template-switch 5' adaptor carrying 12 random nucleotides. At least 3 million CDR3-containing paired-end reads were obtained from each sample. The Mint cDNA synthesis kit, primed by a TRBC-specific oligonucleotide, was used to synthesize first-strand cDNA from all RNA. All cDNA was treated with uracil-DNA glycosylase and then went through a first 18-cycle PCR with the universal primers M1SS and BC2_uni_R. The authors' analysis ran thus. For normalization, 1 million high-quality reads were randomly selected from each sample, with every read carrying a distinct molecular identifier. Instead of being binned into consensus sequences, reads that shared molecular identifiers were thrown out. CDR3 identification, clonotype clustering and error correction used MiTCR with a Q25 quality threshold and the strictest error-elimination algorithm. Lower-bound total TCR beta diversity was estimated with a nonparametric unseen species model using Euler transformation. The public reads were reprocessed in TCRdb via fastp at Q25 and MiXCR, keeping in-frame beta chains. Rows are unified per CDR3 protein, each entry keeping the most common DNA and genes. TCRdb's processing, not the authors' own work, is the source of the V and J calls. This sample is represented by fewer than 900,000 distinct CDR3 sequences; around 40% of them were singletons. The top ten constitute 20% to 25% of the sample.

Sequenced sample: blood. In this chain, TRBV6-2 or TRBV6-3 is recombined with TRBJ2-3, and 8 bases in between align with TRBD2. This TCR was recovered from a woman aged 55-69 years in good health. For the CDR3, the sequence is CASSPSGPLDTQYF. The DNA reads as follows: TGTGCCAGCAGTCCTAGCGGGCCTCTGGATACGCAGTATTTT.